The 18 T cell receptor beta chains given below trace back to one sample, sequenced in a study of T cells in Graves' hyperthyroidism and ophthalmopathy. What was amplified from RNA transcripts were TCR beta CDR3 regions. TCR CDR3 underwent first-round RT-PCR with the HTBI primer set. Via MiXCR, TCRdb re-called the multiplex PCR reads, giving one row per CDR3 protein. The sample has hundreds of thousands of distinct CDR3 sequences, around 38% seen once. The specimen was blood. Every receptor here comes from a man between 18 and 29 years old with Graves' hyperthyroidism.

In this sample, this clonotype turned up once. The V gene is TRBV14, the J gene TRBJ2-7, with TRBD1 identical over 8 bases. In germline, CDR1 is SGHDN, CDR2 FVKESK. Losses at the gene ends were 8 bases for V and 4 bases for J; bases not matched to a gene: 10. The CDR3 sequence is 14 residues long. For the CDR3, the DNA is TGTGCCAGCGGGGACAGGCAGCCGGGTTACGAGCAGTACTTC. Protein sequence: CASGDRQPGYEQYF.

The rearrangement uses TRBV7-9 and TRBJ2-2; D not resolved. This CDR3 spans 8 amino acids. The germline gives CDR1 SEHNR, CDR2 FQNEAQ (reference sequence). V lost 1 base and J 17 bases, leaving 2 bases between the germline ends. In DNA, the CDR3 is TGTGCCAGCAGCTTAGGCTTTTTT. Encoded protein: CASSLGFF.

The genes are TRBV7-2 and TRBJ2-5, with D possibly TRBD2 on 5 matching bases. The germline V gene has CDR1 SGHTA and CDR2 FQGNSA. There are 14 residues in the CDR3. Trimming stripped 2 bases from V and 2 bases from J, with 9 bases between. CDR3 nucleotide sequence: TGTGCCAGCAGCTTATACGGGGTGCAAGAGACCCAGTACTTC. Amino acids: CASSLYGVQETQYF.

This clonotype was seen ten or more times. The genes are TRBV4-2 and TRBJ2-7, with TRBD2 identical over 8 bases. The CDR3 has 14 amino acids. V lost 1 base and J lost 4; bases outside the gene matches: 3. The V gene's germline CDR1 is LGHNA and CDR2 YNFKEQ. The CDR3 DNA reads as TGTGCCAGCAGCCAAGGATTAGCGGGGTACGAGCAGTACTTC. Residues: CASSQGLAGYEQYF.

CDR3 bases: TGCAGTGCTAGGCGCGCGGGAGTCTACGAGCAGTACTTC. This translates into CSARRAGVYEQYF. This sequence joins TRBV20-1 and TRBJ2-7, with TRBD2 identical over 7 bases. The CDR3 length is 13 residues. The ends lost 3 bases at V and 3 bases at J; junction bases unmatched: 5. Germline CDR1 is DFQATT and CDR2 is SNEGSKA (reference sequence).

There are a few counts of this clonotype. The chain is built from TRBV6-5 and TRBJ1-1, with D perhaps TRBD1 (5 bases). V dropped 6 bases and J dropped 11 bases, with 19 bases sitting between them. This CDR3 comprises 13 residues. Germline CDR1 reads MNHEY; CDR2 reads SVGAGI. The CDR3 region is CASSQDPGVAAFF. DNA of the CDR3: TGTGCCAGCAGCCAAGATCCGGGGGTAGCCGCTTTCTTT.

Of note for this clonotype: Sequence at one end of the junction differs from germline and may be a read error. This chain uses TRBV9 with TRBJ2-7, with D maybe TRBD1 (6 bases). Germline assignment: CDR1 SGDLS and CDR2 YYNGEE. This CDR3 spans 14 amino acids. Here the CDR3 DNA reads TGTGCCAGCAGCGTAGCAGGGGCAGACTACGAGCAGCACTTC. Amino acid sequence: CASSVAGADYEQHF.

This clonotype was picked up a small number of times. The rearrangement links TRBV11-3 to TRBJ1-6; D gene uncertain. Looked up from germline, CDR1 is SGHNT and CDR2 is YENEEA. V dropped 5 bases and J dropped 6 bases, with 5 bases sitting between them. The CDR3 runs to 12 residues. As DNA, the CDR3 is TGTGCCAGCAGCCATACTAATTCACCCCTCCACTTT. It codes for CASSHTNSPLHF.

With respect to this clonotype: An end of the junction does not agree with germline; a read error may underlie this. This sequence joins TRBV7-3 and TRBJ1-1; no reliable D call. CDR3 length equals 13 residues. The V gene's germline CDR1 is SGHTA and CDR2 FQGTGA. The CDR3 reads CASSLPSNTKAFF. The DNA of the CDR3 is TGTGCCAGCAGCTTACCCTCGAACACTAAAGCTTTCTTT. Looking up the rest from reference TRBV7-3 and TRBJ1-1 gives the full variable domain: GAGVSQTPSNKVTEKGKYVELRCDPISGHTALYWYRQSLGQGPEFLIYFQGTGAADDSGLPNDRFFAVRPEGSVSTLKIQRTERGDSAVYLCASSLPSNTKAFFGQGTRLTVV.

As concerns this clonotype: With a much larger clone just one base away, this may be a read error. This chain connects TRBV7-9 to TRBJ1-1; D is possibly TRBD1 (5 bases). The germline V gene has CDR1 SEHNR and CDR2 FQNEAQ (reference sequence). Trimming removed 5 bases from V and 7 bases from J, with 8 bases in between. CDR3 length equals 11 residues. DNA of the CDR3: TGTGCCAGCAGCCGGGGGATTGAAGCTTTCTTT. Encoded protein: CASSRGIEAFF.

This clonotype was counted at least ten times. V gene TRBV7-2 combines with J gene TRBJ2-6, with D possibly matching TRBD1 (5 bases). The CDR3 contains 15 residues. Germline CDR1 reads SGHTA; CDR2 reads FQGNSA. V gave up 5 bases and J gave up 0 bases, with 8 bases separating them. Written as DNA, the CDR3 is TGTGCCAGCAGCGTACAGGACTCTGGGGCCAACGTCCTGACTTTC. Its translation: CASSVQDSGANVLTF.

This clonotype came up a few times. The V and J genes are TRBV11-2 and TRBJ1-2; the D gene is possibly TRBD1 (5 bases). Trimming cost V 4 bases and J 7 bases, with 13 bases left between them. There are 13 residues in the CDR3. CDR1 is SGHAT, CDR2 FQNNGV, per germline. The CDR3 sequence is CASSSFRAPGYTF. The CDR3 bases are TGTGCCAGCAGCTCCTTCAGGGCGCCTGGCTACACCTTC.

This chain links TRBV2 with TRBJ1-6; D call uncertain. The germline CDR1 and CDR2 sequences are SNHLY and FYNNEI. V lost 5 bases, J lost 0 bases, and 11 bases lay in between. This CDR3 contains 16 residues. CDR3 nucleotides: TGTGCCAGCAGTTTAGTGAGCGACTCCTATAATTCACCCCTCCACTTT. The encoded protein is CASSLVSDSYNSPLHF. The full variable domain, completed using reference TRBV2 and TRBJ1-6, is EPEVTQTPSHQVTQMGQEVILRCVPISNHLYFYWYRQILGQKVEFLVSFYNNEISEKSEIFDDQFSVERPDGSNFTLKIRSTKLEDSAMYFCASSLVSDSYNSPLHFGNGTRLTVT.

This clonotype occurred a few times. The chain joins TRBV7-8 to TRBJ2-7; D is unresolved. CDR3 length: 13 amino acids. Between the trimmed V and J ends, which lost 5 bases and 2 bases, there was a span of 10 bases. Germline CDR1 is SGHVS and CDR2 is FQNEAQ. The CDR3 protein is CASSADSTYEQYF. CDR3 nucleotides: TGTGCCAGCAGCGCAGACTCTACCTACGAGCAGTACTTC.

This clonotype was seen many times. The chain links TRBV7-9 to TRBJ1-4; possible D gene TRBD1, 5 bases. The CDR3 runs to 11 residues. Germline CDR1 is SEHNR and CDR2 is FQNEAQ (reference sequence). The germline V and J ends were trimmed by 6 bases and 17 bases, with 16 bases remaining between them. CDR3 sequence reads: CASSSGTTPFF. The CDR3 coding sequence is TGTGCCAGCAGTTCCGGGACCACCCCTTTTTTT. Variable domain in full (rest from reference TRBV7-9 and TRBJ1-4): DTGVSQNPRHKITKRGQNVTFRCDPISEHNRLYWYRQTLGQGPEFLTYFQNEAQLEKSRLLSDRFSAERPKGSFSTLEIQRTEQGDSAMYLCASSSGTTPFFGSGTQLSVL.

This clonotype occurred many times. The V and J genes are TRBV7-8 and TRBJ2-7; 9 nucleotides match TRBD1. V was pared by 2 bases and J by 0 bases, with 2 bases of the junction left unmatched. Germline V CDR1 and CDR2: SGHVS, FQNEAQ. This CDR3 is built from 15 residues. The CDR3 sequence: CASSLLGQGSYEQYF. CDR3 nucleotides: TGTGCCAGCAGCTTATTGGGACAGGGCTCCTACGAGCAGTACTTC.

The chain carries TRBV12-3 or TRBV12-4 and TRBJ1-4; unclear D gene. V was cut by 3 bases and J by 8 bases, with 13 bases left in between. This CDR3 has 14 residues. The CDR3, as DNA: TGTGCCAGCAGTTTTGGGCTACCGGGAGAAAAACTGTTTTTT. Translation gives CASSFGLPGEKLFF.

The sample holds a few counts of this clonotype. This chain joins TRBV7-2 and TRBJ2-7; TRBD1 matches at 9 bases. Germline loops: CDR1 SGHTA, CDR2 FQGNSA. The junction had 7 bases not matched to a gene; V was cut back by 5 bases and J by 2 bases. The CDR3 has 15 amino acids. CDR3 DNA sequence: TGTGCCAGCAGCACCCGGGGGACAGGGCCCTACGAGCAGTACTTC. This translates into CASSTRGTGPYEQYF.